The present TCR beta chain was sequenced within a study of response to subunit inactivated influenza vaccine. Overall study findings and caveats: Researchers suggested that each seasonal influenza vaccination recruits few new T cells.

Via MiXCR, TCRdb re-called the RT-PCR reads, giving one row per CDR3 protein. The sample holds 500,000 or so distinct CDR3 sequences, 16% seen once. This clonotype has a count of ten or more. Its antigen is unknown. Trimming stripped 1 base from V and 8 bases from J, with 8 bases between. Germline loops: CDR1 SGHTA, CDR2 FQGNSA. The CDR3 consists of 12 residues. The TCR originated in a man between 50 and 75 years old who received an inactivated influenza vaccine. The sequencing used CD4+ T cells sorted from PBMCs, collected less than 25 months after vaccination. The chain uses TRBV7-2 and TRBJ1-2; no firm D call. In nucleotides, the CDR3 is TGTGCCAGCAGCTTAGAATTCGTCGGCTACACCTTC. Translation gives CASSLEFVGYTF.